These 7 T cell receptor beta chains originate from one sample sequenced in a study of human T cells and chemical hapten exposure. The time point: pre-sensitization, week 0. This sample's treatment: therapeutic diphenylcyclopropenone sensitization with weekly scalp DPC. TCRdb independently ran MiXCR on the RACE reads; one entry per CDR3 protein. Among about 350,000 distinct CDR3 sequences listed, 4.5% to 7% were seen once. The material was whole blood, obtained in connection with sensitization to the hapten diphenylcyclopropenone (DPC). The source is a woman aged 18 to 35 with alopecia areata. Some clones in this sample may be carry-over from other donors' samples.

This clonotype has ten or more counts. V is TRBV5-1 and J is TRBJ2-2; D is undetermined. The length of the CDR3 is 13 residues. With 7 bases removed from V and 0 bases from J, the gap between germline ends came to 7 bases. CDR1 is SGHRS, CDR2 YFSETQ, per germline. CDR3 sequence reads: CASRTANTGELFF. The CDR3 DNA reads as TGCGCCAGCCGGACGGCGAACACCGGGGAGCTGTTTTTT.

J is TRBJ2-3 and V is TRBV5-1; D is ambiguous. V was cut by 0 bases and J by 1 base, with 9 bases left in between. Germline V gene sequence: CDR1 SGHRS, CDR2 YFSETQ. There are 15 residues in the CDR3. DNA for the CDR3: TGCGCCAGCAGCTTGGTTGACGGACGCACAGATACGCAGTATTTT. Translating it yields CASSLVDGRTDTQYF.

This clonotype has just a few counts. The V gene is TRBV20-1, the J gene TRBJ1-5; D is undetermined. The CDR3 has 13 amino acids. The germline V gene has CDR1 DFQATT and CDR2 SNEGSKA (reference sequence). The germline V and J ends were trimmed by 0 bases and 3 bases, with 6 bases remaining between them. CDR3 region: CSARDGYNQPQHF. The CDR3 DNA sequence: TGCAGTGCTAGAGACGGTTACAATCAGCCCCAGCATTTT.

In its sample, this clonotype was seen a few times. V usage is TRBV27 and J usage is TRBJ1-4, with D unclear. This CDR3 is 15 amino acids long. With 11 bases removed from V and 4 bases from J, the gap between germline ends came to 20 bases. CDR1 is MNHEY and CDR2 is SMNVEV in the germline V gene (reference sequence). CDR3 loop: CARRIPGRLNEKLFF. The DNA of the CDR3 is TGTGCCCGGCGCATCCCGGGCCGGCTTAATGAAAAACTGTTTTTT.

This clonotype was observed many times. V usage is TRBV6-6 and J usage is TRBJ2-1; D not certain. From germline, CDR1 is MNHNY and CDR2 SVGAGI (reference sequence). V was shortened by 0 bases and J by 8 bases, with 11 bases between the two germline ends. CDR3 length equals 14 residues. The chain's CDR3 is CASSYSAHADEQFF. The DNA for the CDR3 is TGTGCCAGCAGTTACTCGGCCCATGCGGATGAGCAGTTCTTC.

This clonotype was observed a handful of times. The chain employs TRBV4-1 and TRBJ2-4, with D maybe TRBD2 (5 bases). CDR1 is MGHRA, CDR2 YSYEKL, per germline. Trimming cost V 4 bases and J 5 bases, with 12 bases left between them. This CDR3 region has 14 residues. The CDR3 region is CASSLEGPQNIQYF. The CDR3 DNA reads TGCGCCAGCAGCCTAGAGGGTCCCCAAAACATTCAGTACTTC.

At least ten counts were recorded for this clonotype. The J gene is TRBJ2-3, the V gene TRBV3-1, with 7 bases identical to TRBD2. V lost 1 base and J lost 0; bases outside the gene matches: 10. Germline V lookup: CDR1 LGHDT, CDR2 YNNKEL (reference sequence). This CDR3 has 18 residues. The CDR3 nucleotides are TGTGCCAGCAGCCAAGTTCTATCGGGCGGGGGAAGCACAGATACGCAGTATTTT. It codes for CASSQVLSGGGSTDTQYF.